Below, 21 T cell receptor beta chains from the same sample are listed, as sequenced in a study of blood T cell repertoires in COVID-19. The repertoire was sequenced with immunoSEQ multiplex PCR; TCRdb's copy has only in-frame clones and lacks some. In the table there are around 95,000 clones, around four fifths of which are singletons. The sequenced sample was peripheral blood. These receptors were obtained from a woman between 65 and 79 years old with acute or convalescent COVID-19.

The J gene is TRBJ2-3, the V gene TRBV20-1; D call uncertain. This CDR3 spans 11 amino acids. CDR1 and CDR2 from the germline V gene are DFQATT and SNEGSKA (reference sequence). V dropped 6 bases and J dropped 3 bases, with 7 bases sitting between them. The chain's CDR3 is CSAPRTDTQYF. The CDR3 DNA reads as TGCAGTGCGCCTAGAACAGATACGCAGTATTTT.

The rearrangement uses TRBV6-5 and TRBJ2-7; weak D call: TRBD1 (6 bases). The CDR3 runs 15 residues. Deletions cut 7 bases from V and 2 bases from J, with 18 bases between. Germline V gene data show CDR1 as MNHEY and CDR2 as SVGAGI. CDR3 nucleotides: TGTGCCAGCACCTACGAGGCAGGGGCTCCCTACGAGCAGTACTTC. Translation: CASTYEAGAPYEQYF.

The gene calls are TRBV9 and TRBJ1-1; D call uncertain. Germline V gene lookup returns CDR1 SGDLS and CDR2 YYNGEE. Trimming left V 1 base short and J 2 bases short, with 3 bases between. The CDR3 runs 12 residues. The CDR3 reads CASSVLNTEAFF. The DNA of the CDR3 is TGTGCCAGCAGCGTACTTAACACTGAAGCTTTCTTT.

The chain is built from TRBV19 and TRBJ1-1; TRBD1 matches at 9 bases. J was trimmed by 5 bases and V by 5 bases; bases with no gene match: 3. This CDR3 is 13 amino acids long. Germline V gene sequence: CDR1 LNHDA, CDR2 SQIVND (reference sequence). The DNA for the CDR3 is TGTGCCAGTAGTGCTGACAGGGGGACTGAAGCTTTCTTT. This encodes CASSADRGTEAFF.

The rearrangement uses TRBV5-3 and TRBJ2-2; tentatively, D is TRBD2 (5 bases). TRBV5-3 is given ORF status, its function remaining uncertain. The CDR3 covers 16 residues. The V end lost 2 bases, the J end lost 4 bases, and 15 bases lay between the germline ends. The CDR3 sequence: CARSFGIPSSTGELFF. CDR3 DNA sequence: TGTGCCAGAAGCTTTGGTATACCTAGCAGCACCGGGGAGCTGTTTTTT.

The chain employs TRBV25-1 and TRBJ1-6; 7 positions agree with TRBD1. CDR1 MGHDK and CDR2 SYGVNS come from the germline V gene. The CDR3 is 14 residues long. V gave up 4 bases and J gave up 8 bases; unmatched junction bases: 5. CDR3 loop: CASSAAGGDSPLHF. CDR3 coding DNA: TGTGCCAGCAGTGCCGCAGGGGGAGATTCACCCCTCCACTTT. The complete variable domain, with remaining parts taken from reference TRBV25-1 and TRBJ1-6, reads EADIYQTPRYLVIGTGKKITLECSQTMGHDKMYWYQQDPGMELHLIHYSYGVNSTEKGDLSSESTVSRIRTEHFPLTLESARPSHTSQYLCASSAAGGDSPLHFGNGTRLTVT.

This chain links TRBV2 with TRBJ1-5; D is undetermined. Trimming cost V 2 bases and J 6 bases, with 14 bases left between them. CDR3 length: 15 residues. CDR1 SNHLY and CDR2 FYNNEI come from the germline V gene. The CDR3 loop reads CASSEKSGMRQPQHF. CDR3 coding DNA: TGTGCCAGCAGTGAAAAGTCCGGGATGCGTCAGCCCCAGCATTTT.

This sequence joins TRBV7-3 and TRBJ2-2; D is unclear. The germline gives CDR1 SGHTA, CDR2 FQGTGA. The V and J ends lost 2 bases and 4 bases respectively, with 8 bases between them. The CDR3 has 14 residues. CDR3 nucleotide sequence: TGTGCCAGCAGCTTATCTCAGATCACCGGGGAGCTGTTTTTT. It is translated as CASSLSQITGELFF.

The rearrangement joins TRBV25-1 to TRBJ2-6; tentatively, D is TRBD2 (5 bases). Trimming shortened V by 3 bases and J by 4 bases, and 13 bases separated the two germline ends. CDR1 MGHDK and CDR2 SYGVNS come from the germline V gene. This CDR3 has 16 residues. This CDR3 reads CASSEGLGRGANVLTF. The CDR3 nucleotides are TGTGCCAGCAGTGAGGGCTTGGGGAGAGGGGCCAACGTCCTGACTTTC.

V is TRBV5-1 and J is TRBJ2-1; D may be TRBD2 (5 bases). This CDR3 is built from 11 residues. Germline V gene sequence: CDR1 SGHRS, CDR2 YFSETQ. V was clipped by 3 bases and J by 10 bases, with 8 bases between them. CDR3 sequence reads: CASSYGGEQFF. DNA for the CDR3: TGCGCCAGCAGCTATGGCGGGGAGCAGTTCTTC.

A few counts support this clone. V usage is TRBV7-3 and J usage is TRBJ2-1; 12 positions agree with TRBD1. V lost 5 bases and J lost 9; bases outside the gene matches: 11. Germline V gives CDR1 SGHTA, CDR2 FQGTGA. CDR3 length equals 16 residues. CDR3 in amino acids: CASSPPGTGGEGEQFF. The DNA for the CDR3 is TGTGCCAGCAGCCCCCCCGGGACAGGGGGCGAAGGTGAGCAGTTCTTC.

The chain carries TRBV2 and TRBJ2-2, with 9 bases lining up with TRBD1. The CDR3 loop spans 15 amino acids. The J segment lost 4 bases and the V segment lost 6 bases, leaving 6 bases of the junction unmatched. Germline V gene sequence: CDR1 SNHLY, CDR2 FYNNEI. The CDR3 DNA reads TGTGCCAGCAGACCCGGGACAGGGTCCACCGGGGAGCTGTTTTTT. Its translation is CASRPGTGSTGELFF.

This clone is deemed large. J is TRBJ1-1 and V is TRBV27; D not resolved. Trimming removed 2 bases from V and 1 base from J, with 11 bases in between. CDR1 MNHEY and CDR2 SMNVEV come from the germline V gene (reference sequence). This CDR3 is built from 15 residues. The CDR3 coding sequence is TGTGCCAGCAGTTTAATATTTTCTTCGAACACTGAAGCTTTCTTT. It codes for CASSLIFSSNTEAFF.

This chain connects TRBV7-9 to TRBJ1-2, with D uncertain. This CDR3 is built from 15 residues. CDR1 SEHNR and CDR2 FQNEAQ come from the germline V gene (reference sequence). The V end was cut by 4 bases, the J end by 5 bases, with 17 bases between. This CDR3 is CASSSGIELGYGYTF. The CDR3 nucleotides are TGTGCCAGCAGCTCCGGGATTGAATTGGGTTATGGCTACACCTTC.

This chain joins TRBV14 and TRBJ1-3; D is unclear. There are 15 residues in the CDR3. Trimming cost V 5 bases and J 6 bases, with 17 bases left between them. Germline CDR1 reads SGHDN; CDR2 reads FVKESK. The CDR3 sequence: CASSSTGGLLNTIYF. The DNA of the CDR3 is TGTGCCAGCAGCTCTACCGGAGGGCTGTTAAACACCATATATTTT.

V and J are TRBV12-3 or TRBV12-4 and TRBJ1-2; maybe TRBD1 (6 bases). The CDR3 covers 13 residues. The V end was cut by 5 bases, the J end by 4 bases, with 11 bases between. CDR3 sequence (DNA): TGTGCCAGCAGTCCAGACAGGATCTATGGCTACACCTTC. The encoded protein is CASSPDRIYGYTF.

This clone was seen only a few times. The chain links TRBV12-3 or TRBV12-4 to TRBJ2-7; tentatively, D is TRBD1 (5 bases). This CDR3 comprises 13 residues. With 8 bases removed from V and 2 bases from J, the gap between germline ends came to 13 bases. This CDR3 is CASGSGWTYEQYF. Here the CDR3 DNA reads TGTGCCAGCGGGTCAGGGTGGACCTACGAGCAGTACTTC.

The chain recombines TRBV7-2 with TRBJ2-7, with a weak D call TRBD2 (5 bases). This CDR3 has 15 amino acids. Germline values: CDR1 SGHTA, CDR2 FQGNSA. The ends were cut back, 5 bases at V and 3 bases at J, with 17 bases in the middle. CDR3 in DNA: TGTGCCAGCAGCCTACACCCGGACGGGATCTACGAGCAGTACGTC. Protein sequence: CASSLHPDGIYEQYV.

V and J are TRBV5-8 and TRBJ2-3; 8 bases align to TRBD1. The CDR3 extends over 15 amino acids. V lost 1 base, J lost 4 bases, and 5 bases stayed unmatched. Germline CDR1 SGHTS, CDR2 YDEGEE. CDR3 in amino acids: CASSLTGGKADTQYF. CDR3 coding DNA: TGTGCCAGCAGCTTGACAGGGGGTAAAGCAGATACGCAGTATTTT.

This sequence joins TRBV7-2 and TRBJ2-2; D is possibly TRBD1 (6 bases). Germline V gives CDR1 SGHTA, CDR2 FQGNSA. V lost 5 bases and J 5 bases, leaving 15 bases between the germline ends. The CDR3 is 15 residues long. The CDR3 sequence: CASSRLDRPTGELFF. The CDR3 DNA reads as TGTGCCAGCAGCCGGCTAGACAGGCCAACCGGGGAGCTGTTTTTT.

The chain combines TRBV5-1 with TRBJ1-1; tentatively, D is TRBD1 (5 bases). Germline V lookup: CDR1 SGHRS, CDR2 YFSETQ. The CDR3 runs 17 residues. V was trimmed by 2 bases and J by 6 bases, leaving 23 bases between them. In DNA form, the CDR3 reads TGCGCCAGCAGCTTTCGGAAGGGCGGGGGGTCAAACGCTGAAGCTTTCTTT. This codes for CASSFRKGGGSNAEAFF.